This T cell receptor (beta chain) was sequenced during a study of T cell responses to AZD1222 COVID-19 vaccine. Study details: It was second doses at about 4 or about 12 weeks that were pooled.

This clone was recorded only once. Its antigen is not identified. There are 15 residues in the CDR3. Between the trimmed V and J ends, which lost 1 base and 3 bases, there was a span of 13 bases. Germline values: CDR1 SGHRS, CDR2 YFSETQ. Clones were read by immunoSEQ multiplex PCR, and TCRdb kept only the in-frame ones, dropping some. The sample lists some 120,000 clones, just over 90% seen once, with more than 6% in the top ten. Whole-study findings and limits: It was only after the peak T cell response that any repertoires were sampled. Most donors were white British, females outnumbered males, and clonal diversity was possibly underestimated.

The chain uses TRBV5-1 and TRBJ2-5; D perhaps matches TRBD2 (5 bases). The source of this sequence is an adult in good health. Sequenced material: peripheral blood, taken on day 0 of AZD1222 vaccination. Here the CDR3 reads CASSLNGDREETQYF. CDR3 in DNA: TGCGCCAGCAGCTTGAACGGGGATAGGGAAGAGACCCAGTACTTC.